Following are 31 T cell receptor beta chains from one sample sequenced in a study of siplizumab effects on memory and regulatory T cells. Sequencing was performed with immunoSEQ multiplex PCR; in TCRdb, only in-frame clones are kept and a portion is missing. Among approximately 100,000 clones, about 91% were seen once, and the ten largest hold 2.5% to 3%. Sequenced: CD4+ T cells sorted from blood. These TCRs come from a human donor in good health. Some clones in this sample may be carry-over from other donors' samples.

J is TRBJ2-5 and V is TRBV28; TRBD2 might be the D (5 bases). The V end lost 2 bases, the J end lost 3 bases, and 7 bases lay between the germline ends. The CDR3 loop spans 13 amino acids. CDR1 MDHEN and CDR2 SYDVKM come from the germline V gene. In DNA, the CDR3 is TGTGCCAGCAGTTTAGGAGCGGAAGAGACCCAGTACTTC. Translated: CASSLGAEETQYF.

This clone was counted a single time. The chain has TRBV4-2 and TRBJ2-1, with 7 positions matching TRBD2. The CDR3 is 15 residues long. J gave up 8 bases and V 1 base, and 8 bases lay outside the gene matches. Germline CDR1 is LGHNA and CDR2 is YNFKEQ. The CDR3 nucleotides read TGTGCCAGCAGCCAAGGGGCGGGAGTAGTGGATGAGCAGTTCTTC. Protein product: CASSQGAGVVDEQFF.

V gene TRBV6-5 combines with J gene TRBJ2-2, with D perhaps being TRBD1 or TRBD2 (5 bases each). With 7 bases removed from V and 4 bases from J, the gap between germline ends came to 10 bases. Germline V gives CDR1 MNHEY, CDR2 SVGAGI. The CDR3 runs 13 residues. Here the CDR3 reads CASNTGTTGELFF. The CDR3 bases are TGTGCCAGCAATACGGGGACCACCGGGGAGCTGTTTTTT.

This sequence joins TRBV6-5 and TRBJ1-1, with 7 bases identical to TRBD1. Germline lookup yields CDR1 MNHEY and CDR2 SVGAGI. V was pared by 5 bases and J by 5 bases, with 11 bases of the junction left unmatched. The CDR3 is 15 amino acids. As DNA, the CDR3 is TGTGCCAGCAGTGCTCAGGGGGGGACGACGACTGAAGCTTTCTTT. The encoded protein is CASSAQGGTTTEAFF.

This sequence joins TRBV19 and TRBJ2-2, with TRBD2 as a possible D gene (5 bases). The CDR3 is 18 residues long. With 0 bases removed from V and 5 bases from J, the gap between germline ends came to 19 bases. Germline CDR1 and CDR2: LNHDA and SQIVND (reference sequence). The CDR3 sequence: CASSIDSGSWRVTGELFF. The DNA of the CDR3 is TGTGCCAGTAGTATAGATAGTGGGAGTTGGAGAGTGACCGGGGAGCTGTTTTTT.

The chain recombines TRBV12-5 with TRBJ2-5; D is perhaps TRBD1 (6 bases). This CDR3 is 15 amino acids long. Germline V gene sequence: CDR1 LGHNT, CDR2 FRNRAP. V was trimmed by 2 bases and J by 5 bases, leaving 15 bases between them. The CDR3 bases are TGTGCTAGTGGTTTGACCTGGACAGCCCTGGAGACCCAGTACTTC. It codes for CASGLTWTALETQYF. Filled out from reference TRBV12-5 and TRBJ2-5, the complete variable domain reads DARVTQTPRHKVTEMGQEVTMRCQPILGHNTVFWYRQTMMQGLELLAYFRNRAPLDDSGMPKDRFSAEMPDATLATLKIQPSEPRDSAVYFCASGLTWTALETQYFGPGTRLLVL.

CDR3 sequence: CASSYRRSRNTEAFF. The CDR3 nucleotides read TGTGCCAGCAGTTATCGGCGGAGCCGGAACACTGAAGCTTTCTTT. The J gene is TRBJ1-1, the V gene TRBV6-6; D call uncertain. V shed 3 bases and J shed 1 base, with 12 bases lying between them. This CDR3 is built from 15 residues. Germline CDR1 and CDR2: MNHNY and SVGAGI (reference sequence).

This clone appeared a single time. The rearrangement links TRBV7-2 to TRBJ1-5, with 7 bases lining up with TRBD1. Germline assignment: CDR1 SGHTA and CDR2 FQGNSA. V lost 5 bases and J lost 5; bases outside the gene matches: 9. CDR3 length: 15 residues. CDR3 in amino acids: CASSQGTVGDQPQHF. CDR3 sequence (DNA): TGTGCCAGCAGCCAAGGGACAGTGGGGGATCAGCCCCAGCATTTT.

This clone was seen a handful of times. V usage is TRBV2 and J usage is TRBJ1-5; 7 bases match TRBD1. Unmatched junction bases numbered 9, after V lost 6 bases and J lost 7 bases. The CDR3 consists of 14 residues. Germline CDR1 reads SNHLY; CDR2 reads FYNNEI. CDR3 sequence (DNA): TGTGCCAGCAGCGCGACAGGGCCCAACCAGCCCCAGCATTTT. Protein sequence: CASSATGPNQPQHF.

The CDR3 sequence: CASSQGLAESTDTQYF. DNA for the CDR3: TGTGCCAGCAGCCAAGGCCTAGCGGAAAGCACAGATACGCAGTATTTT. The chain is built from TRBV4-2 and TRBJ2-3; 7 nucleotides match TRBD2. The J segment lost 0 bases and the V segment lost 1 base, leaving 4 bases of the junction unmatched. This CDR3 region has 16 residues. Germline values: CDR1 LGHNA, CDR2 YNFKEQ.

The chain uses TRBV7-9 and TRBJ2-5; D is possibly TRBD1 or TRBD2 (5 bases each). The V gene's germline CDR1 is SEHNR and CDR2 FQNEAQ (reference sequence). The CDR3 consists of 15 residues. V lost 3 bases and J 5 bases, leaving 16 bases between the germline ends. The CDR3 loop reads CASSFQGSGRETQYF. In nucleotides, the CDR3 is TGTGCCAGCAGCTTTCAGGGATCGGGGCGGGAGACCCAGTACTTC.

V and J are TRBV9 and TRBJ2-5; TRBD2 might be the D (6 bases). The V gene's germline CDR1 is SGDLS and CDR2 YYNGEE. V lost 0 bases and J lost 4, with 16 bases in between. The CDR3 is 16 residues long. CDR3 coding DNA: TGTGCCAGCAGCGTAGCTACTGGGGCGGGGCCAGAGACCCAGTACTTC. As protein: CASSVATGAGPETQYF.

This rearrangement joins TRBV18 to TRBJ2-5; the D is unclear. Trimming left V 3 bases short and J 5 bases short, with 7 bases between. Germline V gives CDR1 KGHSH, CDR2 LQKENI. The CDR3 has 12 residues. The CDR3 DNA follows: TGTGCCAGCTCACCCCAGTCCGAGACCCAGTACTTC. Its translation: CASSPQSETQYF. The complete variable domain, with remaining parts taken from reference TRBV18 and TRBJ2-5, reads NAGVMQNPRHLVRRRGQEARLRCSPMKGHSHVYWYRQLPEEGLKFMVYLQKENIIDESGMPKERFSAEFPKEGPSILRIQQVVRGDSAAYFCASSPQSETQYFGPGTRLLVL.

V gene TRBV5-1 combines with J gene TRBJ2-1; D call uncertain. The ends were cut back, 4 bases at V and 5 bases at J, with 13 bases in the middle. The V gene's germline CDR1 is SGHRS and CDR2 YFSETQ. This CDR3 is built from 14 residues. CDR3 sequence: CASSPGAEHNEQFF. The CDR3 DNA reads TGCGCCAGCAGCCCCGGCGCGGAGCACAATGAGCAGTTCTTC.

The V call is TRBV23-1, the J call TRBJ1-4; possible D gene TRBD1, 6 bases. TRBV23-1 falls under the ORF class, with uncertain function. V lost 9 bases, J lost 0 bases, and 23 bases lay in between. The CDR3 has 18 amino acids. The DNA for the CDR3 is TGCGCCAGTCAGATGACAGGTACCGCGAATGCAACTAATGAAAAACTGTTTTTT. Its protein is CASQMTGTANATNEKLFF.

This chain connects TRBV7-2 to TRBJ1-4, with 9 bases lining up with TRBD1. V was pared by 1 base and J by 8 bases, with 5 bases of the junction left unmatched. Germline V gene data show CDR1 as SGHTA and CDR2 as FQGNSA. The CDR3 is 15 amino acids. CDR3 sequence (DNA): TGTGCCAGCAGCTTAGGGGACAGGGACTCCGAAAAACTGTTTTTT. Translated, it gives CASSLGDRDSEKLFF.

The chain has TRBV4-1 and TRBJ2-7; a possible D gene is TRBD1 (5 bases). Between the trimmed V and J ends, which lost 6 bases and 1 base, there was a span of 16 bases. Germline assignment: CDR1 MGHRA and CDR2 YSYEKL. The CDR3 runs to 15 residues. CDR3: CASRYQAGPSYEQYF. DNA for the CDR3: TGCGCCAGCAGATACCAGGCAGGGCCTTCCTACGAGCAGTACTTC.

This chain connects TRBV4-1 to TRBJ2-5; 11 nucleotides match TRBD1. The J segment lost 0 bases and the V segment lost 1 base, leaving 4 bases of the junction unmatched. This CDR3 contains 17 residues. The V gene's germline CDR1 is MGHRA and CDR2 YSYEKL. CDR3 DNA: TGCGCCAGCAGCCAAGTAAGGGACAGGGGGGACCAAGAGACCCAGTACTTC. It yields the protein CASSQVRDRGDQETQYF.

V and J are TRBV2 and TRBJ2-6; D is perhaps TRBD2 (6 bases). CDR1 and CDR2 (germline): SNHLY, FYNNEI. The CDR3 covers 15 residues. V lost 0 bases, J lost 4 bases, and 7 bases lay in between. CDR3 sequence reads: CASSEAREGANVLTF. CDR3 nucleotides: TGTGCCAGCAGTGAAGCGCGGGAAGGGGCCAACGTCCTGACTTTC.

V and J are TRBV5-5 and TRBJ2-2, with 13 bases lining up with TRBD2. The CDR3 spans 19 residues. V trimming: 0 bases; J trimming: 2 bases; junction bases outside the gene matches: 7. Germline V CDR1 and CDR2: SGHKS, YYEKEE (reference sequence). CDR3 bases: TGTGCCAGCAGCTTGGAAGTACTAGCGGGAGGGATTAACACCGGGGAGCTGTTTTTT. This gives the protein CASSLEVLAGGINTGELFF.

Remarks on this clone: Germline and junction disagree at one end, which may indicate a read error. The CDR3 sequence: CASRKTRGATQYF. The CDR3 DNA is TGTGCTAGCAGAAAAACCCGCGGGGCGACCCAGTACTTC. The chain is built from TRBV7-7 and TRBJ2-5; TRBD2 might be the D (6 bases). This CDR3 is built from 13 residues. Germline V lookup: CDR1 SSHAT, CDR2 FNYEAQ (reference sequence). The full variable domain, its missing parts supplied by reference TRBV7-7 and TRBJ2-5, is GAGVSQSPRYKVTKRGQDVTLRCDPISSHATLYWYQQALGQGPEFLTYFNYEAQPDKSGLPSDRFSAERPEGSISTLTIQRTEQRDSAMYRCASRKTRGATQYFGPGTRLLVL.

This clone came up a few times. The V and J genes are TRBV19 and TRBJ2-1; D may be TRBD1 (5 bases). The V end was cut by 2 bases, the J end by 0 bases, with 8 bases between. This CDR3 spans 15 amino acids. Per the germline V gene, CDR1 is LNHDA and CDR2 is SQIVND (reference sequence). The CDR3 coding sequence is TGTGCCAGTAGTATAACTGGACACTCCTACAATGAGCAGTTCTTC. Translating gives CASSITGHSYNEQFF.

The gene calls are TRBV28 and TRBJ2-7; unclear D gene. Between the trimmed V and J ends, which lost 4 bases and 7 bases, there was a span of 17 bases. The CDR3 consists of 14 residues. Germline V CDR1 and CDR2: MDHEN, SYDVKM. As DNA, the CDR3 is TGTGCCAGCAGTTCAGGACGACCCGTATGGGAGCAGTACTTC. Amino acids: CASSSGRPVWEQYF. The entire variable domain, with the rest obtained from reference TRBV28 and TRBJ2-7, is as follows: DVKVTQSSRYLVKRTGEKVFLECVQDMDHENMFWYRQDPGLGLRLIYFSYDVKMKEKGDIPEGYSVSREKKERFSLILESASTNQTSMYLCASSSGRPVWEQYFGPGTRLTVT.

This chain joins TRBV7-2 and TRBJ1-2, with D perhaps matching TRBD1 (6 bases). CDR1 SGHTA and CDR2 FQGNSA come from the germline V gene. CDR3 length equals 14 residues. V shed 1 base and J shed 4 bases, with 10 bases lying between them. CDR3 bases: TGTGCCAGCAGCTTAGGAGGGGGGAGCTATGGCTACACCTTC. Translation gives CASSLGGGSYGYTF.

V is TRBV7-3 and J is TRBJ2-5, with D unresolved. CDR3 length: 13 residues. Germline V lookup: CDR1 SGHTA, CDR2 FQGTGA. V lost 3 bases, J lost 2 bases, and 7 bases lay in between. Here the CDR3 DNA reads TGTGCCAGCAGCTTGGCTCCGCAAGAGACCCAGTACTTC. Its translation is CASSLAPQETQYF.

J is TRBJ2-1 and V is TRBV19; TRBD1 or TRBD2 may be the D gene (5 bases each). This CDR3 is 14 amino acids long. The V end was cut by 10 bases, the J end by 6 bases, with 19 bases between. Germline V gene data show CDR1 as LNHDA and CDR2 as SQIVND (reference sequence). CDR3 in DNA: TGTGCCACTTCATTACAGGTTGAGGGCAATGAGCAGTTCTTC. This sequence encodes CATSLQVEGNEQFF.

The rearrangement uses TRBV30 and TRBJ1-2, with D perhaps TRBD1 (5 bases). CDR3 length: 14 amino acids. Germline V CDR1 and CDR2: GTSNPN, SVGIG (reference sequence). The V end was cut by 0 bases, the J end by 5 bases, with 13 bases between. The CDR3 coding sequence is TGTGCCTGGAGTGTAGAGAGGGGCGGGTATGGCTACACCTTC. This gives the protein CAWSVERGGYGYTF.

The V and J genes are TRBV19 and TRBJ1-2; D gene uncertain. The CDR3 runs to 15 residues. Trimming pared 4 bases from V and 8 bases from J, leaving 20 bases between. The germline V gene has CDR1 LNHDA and CDR2 SQIVND (reference sequence). This CDR3 reads CASSNRRRLGEGYTF. CDR3 nucleotides: TGTGCCAGTAGTAACCGACGGCGCCTAGGCGAGGGCTACACCTTC.

The chain combines TRBV5-6 with TRBJ2-1, with D perhaps TRBD2 (6 bases). The CDR3 runs 14 residues. Germline V gene lookup returns CDR1 SGHDT and CDR2 YYEEEE. Deletions cut 4 bases from V and 8 bases from J, with 16 bases between. The DNA for the CDR3 is TGTGCCAGCAGCGAGGGACTTATTGCTTATGAGCAGTTCTTC. Translated, it gives CASSEGLIAYEQFF.

The table lists this clone with a count of one. The chain employs TRBV6-1 and TRBJ2-5; D gene ambiguous. V lost 6 bases and J lost 5, with 10 bases in between. This CDR3 has 12 amino acids. The germline CDR1 and CDR2 sequences are MNHNS and SASEGT. The CDR3 sequence: CASSDSWETQYF. The DNA for the CDR3 is TGTGCCAGCAGCGACTCGTGGGAGACCCAGTACTTC.

The chain has TRBV5-6 and TRBJ2-3, with TRBD1 matching 7 bases. Germline V lookup: CDR1 SGHDT, CDR2 YYEEEE. There are 14 residues in the CDR3. The J segment lost 3 bases and the V segment lost 2 bases, leaving 3 bases of the junction unmatched. The CDR3 DNA reads TGTGCCAGCAGCTTTATCAGGGGGACAGATACGCAGTATTTT. Its translation: CASSFIRGTDTQYF.